This T cell receptor beta chain stems from a study of T cell responses to AZD1222 COVID-19 vaccine. Clones were read by immunoSEQ multiplex PCR, and TCRdb kept only the in-frame ones, dropping some. Among around 130,000 clones listed, around nine tenths were seen once. CDR3 length: 12 amino acids. V dropped 8 bases and J dropped 4 bases, with 8 bases sitting between them. In germline, CDR1 is SNHLY, CDR2 FYNNEI. The specimen was peripheral blood, collected 28 days after the second AZD1222 dose. The chain links TRBV2 to TRBJ2-2; D possibly matches TRBD1 or TRBD2 (5 bases each). The receptor's source is an adult who received the AZD1222 COVID-19 vaccine. The CDR3 DNA reads as TGTGCCAGCTGGGGGAGCACCGGGGAGCTGTTTTTT. This encodes CASWGSTGELFF.